The 32 T cell receptor beta chains reported below all come from one sample, sequenced in a study of T cell repertoires in cytomegalovirus infection. Their cognate antigens are unknown. TCRdb used MiXCR to reprocess the reads, holding one entry per CDR3 protein. The table shows around 750,000 distinct CDR3 sequences, with 30% to 35% occurring only once. Sample: cultured CD8+ T cells from PBMCs, taken from culture after CMV antigen stimulation. Source of these receptors: a human donor in good health (CMV status not recorded). Some clones in this sample may be carry-over from other donors' samples.

This clonotype was found a few times. Written as DNA, the CDR3 is TGTGCCAGCAGCGTTGTCGGGGGAGGCACAGATACGCAGTATTTT. Its translation: CASSVVGGGTDTQYF. The chain has TRBV9 and TRBJ2-3; tentatively, D is TRBD2 (6 bases). V lost 2 bases to trimming and J lost 1 base, with 11 bases between them. Germline-derived CDR1 and CDR2 are SGDLS and YYNGEE. The CDR3 extends over 15 amino acids. Together with reference TRBV9 and TRBJ2-3, the CDR3 gives the full variable domain: DSGVTQTPKHLITATGQRVTLRCSPRSGDLSVYWYQQSLDQGLQFLIQYYNGEERAKGNILERFSAQQFPDLHSELNLSSLELGDSALYFCASSVVGGGTDTQYFGPGTRLTVL.

This clonotype was seen many times. J is TRBJ2-7 and V is TRBV24-1; maybe TRBD2 (5 bases). V shed 3 bases and J shed 5 bases, with 13 bases lying between them. This CDR3 contains 14 residues. Germline V gene lookup returns CDR1 KGHDR and CDR2 SFDVKD. The CDR3 nucleotides are TGTGCCACCAGTGATCCTAGCTACGGGAACGAGCAGTACTTC. Protein: CATSDPSYGNEQYF.

This chain connects TRBV5-4 to TRBJ2-7, with D tentatively TRBD1 (6 bases). V lost 4 bases to trimming and J lost 5 bases, with 13 bases between them. The CDR3 is 13 amino acids. Germline assignment: CDR1 SGHNT and CDR2 YYREEE (reference sequence). The CDR3 nucleotides read TGTGCCAGCAGCGTAGGGACAAATAACGAGCAGTACGTC. It is translated as CASSVGTNNEQYV.

The chain is built from TRBV6-5 and TRBJ1-2; tentatively, D is TRBD1 (5 bases). V was cut by 0 bases and J by 4 bases, with 18 bases left in between. CDR1 is MNHEY, CDR2 SVGAGI, per germline. CDR3 length: 17 amino acids. The CDR3 loop reads CASSYSTGTISTYGYTF. As DNA, the CDR3 is TGTGCCAGCAGTTACTCAACGGGGACGATCTCAACCTATGGCTACACCTTC.

This clonotype was recorded only once. It may be a read error: a sequence one base away is much more abundant. J is TRBJ1-1 and V is TRBV7-2; tentatively, D is TRBD1 (5 bases). Germline CDR1 and CDR2: SGHTA and FQGNSA. The CDR3 loop spans 15 amino acids. The DNA of the CDR3 is TGTGTCAGCAGATCAGGGTCATACTCGAACACTGAAGCTTTCTTT. Protein product: CVSRSGSYSNTEAFF.

This clonotype showed up just a few times. The chain has TRBV28 and TRBJ1-5; D is undetermined. In germline, CDR1 is MDHEN, CDR2 SYDVKM. Trimming cost V 2 bases and J 4 bases, with 12 bases left between them. The CDR3 is made up of 15 amino acids. The CDR3 coding sequence is TGTGCCAGCAGTTTAAGGACGGCCGCTAATCAGCCCCAGCATTTT. Protein: CASSLRTAANQPQHF.

The chain employs TRBV19 and TRBJ2-3, with D tentatively TRBD1 (6 bases). V lost 3 bases to trimming and J lost 0 bases, with 10 bases between them. The CDR3 length is 15 residues. Germline loops: CDR1 LNHDA, CDR2 SQIVND (reference sequence). The CDR3 loop is CASSIQDRSTDTQYF. As DNA, the CDR3 is TGTGCCAGTAGTATCCAGGACAGAAGCACAGATACGCAGTATTTT.

V usage is TRBV9 and J usage is TRBJ2-3; D is possibly TRBD1 (5 bases). CDR1 and CDR2 from the germline V gene are SGDLS and YYNGEE. The V end lost 4 bases, the J end lost 2 bases, and 17 bases lay between the germline ends. CDR3 length equals 16 residues. CDR3 in DNA: TGTGCCAGCAGCCTAATCGCAAGGGGAAACACAGATACGCAGTATTTT. Translated, it gives CASSLIARGNTDTQYF.

This clonotype turned up a few times. The chain recombines TRBV7-6 with TRBJ2-2, with TRBD2 matching 10 bases. The CDR3 contains 17 residues. Germline values: CDR1 SGHVS, CDR2 FNYEAQ. V gave up 5 bases and J gave up 0 bases; unmatched junction bases: 6. The CDR3 DNA follows: TGTGCCAGCAGCCCACGGACTAGCGGAGCGAACACCGGGGAGCTGTTTTTT. It specifies CASSPRTSGANTGELFF.

This clonotype was seen a handful of times. The CDR3 sequence is CASSLGQTEQYF. CDR3 DNA sequence: TGTGCCAGCAGTTTAGGTCAAACTGAACAGTACTTC. The rearrangement links TRBV12-3 or TRBV12-4 to TRBJ2-4; no firm D call. The CDR3 runs to 12 residues. Trimming took off 1 base at V and 13 bases at J, with 11 bases between the two ends.

This clonotype was picked up a small number of times. The rearrangement joins TRBV2 to TRBJ1-2, with a tentative D call TRBD1 (5 bases). Germline V lookup: CDR1 SNHLY, CDR2 FYNNEI. Trimming took off 0 bases at V and 4 bases at J, with 12 bases between the two ends. The length of the CDR3 is 15 residues. The CDR3, as DNA: TGTGCCAGCAGTGAAGCGCCGGGGGGTGGCTATGGCTACACCTTC. Translation: CASSEAPGGGYGYTF.

V usage is TRBV15 and J usage is TRBJ1-1; D might be TRBD1 (6 bases). In germline, CDR1 is LNHNV, CDR2 YYDKDF (reference sequence). V gave up 0 bases and J gave up 9 bases, with 26 bases separating them. The CDR3 covers 18 residues. For the CDR3, the DNA is TGTGCCACCAGCAGAGATACCGAGTTTTGGGCCAGAGGGGACAAAGCTTTCTTT. It translates to CATSRDTEFWARGDKAFF.

The CDR3 protein is CASSRGLNQPQHF. The CDR3 DNA sequence: TGTGCCAGCAGCCGGGGTCTTAATCAGCCCCAGCATTTT. V usage is TRBV14 and J usage is TRBJ1-5; D remains unclear. The V end lost 4 bases, the J end lost 4 bases, and 8 bases lay between the germline ends. The CDR3 has 13 residues. CDR1 is SGHDN and CDR2 is FVKESK in the germline V gene.

This chain links TRBV12-3 or TRBV12-4 with TRBJ1-5; possible D gene TRBD1, 5 bases. The CDR3 has 12 amino acids. V was cut by 7 bases and J by 8 bases, with 12 bases left in between. DNA of the CDR3: TGTGCCAGCACCAAGGGGCCAGAGCCCCAGCATTTT. Its protein is CASTKGPEPQHF.

The V gene is TRBV20-1, the J gene TRBJ2-7; possibly TRBD2 for D (5 bases). In germline, CDR1 is DFQATT, CDR2 SNEGSKA (reference sequence). The CDR3 contains 13 residues. With 3 bases removed from V and 3 bases from J, the gap between germline ends came to 12 bases. CDR3 bases: TGCAGTGCTAGTTCGGGATCTAACTACGAGCAGTACTTC. Translating gives CSASSGSNYEQYF.

The gene calls are TRBV19 and TRBJ2-6, with TRBD1 as a possible D gene (5 bases). The CDR3 sequence is 18 residues long. V lost 1 base to trimming and J lost 0 bases, with 13 bases between them. Per germline, CDR1 LNHDA and CDR2 SQIVND (reference sequence). The chain's CDR3 is CASSIGAGWHSGANVLTF. The CDR3, as DNA: TGTGCCAGTAGTATAGGTGCAGGGTGGCACTCTGGGGCCAACGTCCTGACTTTC.

The chain uses TRBV14 and TRBJ2-7; D possibly corresponds to TRBD2 (5 bases). V lost 3 bases and J 2 bases, leaving 11 bases between the germline ends. CDR1 is SGHDN and CDR2 is FVKESK in the germline V gene. CDR3 length: 14 amino acids. CDR3 DNA sequence: TGTGCCAGCAGCCACCGGGAAAGAACCTACGAGCAGTACTTC. Translation gives CASSHRERTYEQYF.

The J gene is TRBJ2-3, the V gene TRBV7-9, with 7 bases matching TRBD2. V gave up 7 bases and J gave up 0 bases; unmatched junction bases: 7. This CDR3 has 15 residues. Germline CDR1 reads SEHNR; CDR2 reads FQNEAQ (reference sequence). Here the CDR3 reads CASTSGGSSTDTQYF. The CDR3 DNA reads as TGTGCCAGCACCTCCGGGGGGTCTAGCACAGATACGCAGTATTTT.

Note on this clonotype: At one of its ends the junction is not consistent with the germline gene, which may arise from a read error. The rearrangement uses TRBV10-3 and TRBJ1-1, with D possibly being TRBD1 (5 bases). The V gene's germline CDR1 is ENHRY and CDR2 SYGVKD. This CDR3 spans 15 amino acids. CDR3 region: CAINEGPNMNTEAFF. CDR3 coding DNA: TGTGCCATCAATGAGGGGCCTAATATGAACACTGAAGCTTTCTTT.

This clonotype appeared a few times. The CDR3 protein is CASSLLGYLPTDTQYF. In nucleotides, the CDR3 is TGTGCCAGCAGTTTACTGGGCTACCTACCCACAGATACGCAGTATTTT. The chain links TRBV27 to TRBJ2-3; D is undetermined. CDR1 MNHEY and CDR2 SMNVEV come from the germline V gene (reference sequence). V shed 2 bases and J shed 2 bases, with 14 bases lying between them. The CDR3 sequence is 16 residues long.

This sequence joins TRBV6-6 and TRBJ2-3; 15 positions agree with TRBD2. CDR3 length equals 16 residues. J gave up 8 bases and V 5 bases, and 8 bases lay outside the gene matches. Germline V gene sequence: CDR1 MNHNY, CDR2 SVGAGI (reference sequence). The CDR3 DNA sequence: TGTGCCAGCAGTCCCGGGACTAGCGGGGGGCTGGCTACGCAGTATTTT. It translates to CASSPGTSGGLATQYF.

This clonotype has more than one count but fewer than ten. This chain connects TRBV7-8 to TRBJ1-1; D is unclear. Germline V gene lookup returns CDR1 SGHVS and CDR2 FQNEAQ. Trimming stripped 6 bases from V and 0 bases from J, with 14 bases between. The CDR3 has 15 residues. The CDR3 DNA reads TGTGCCAGCAGTCCCCCCGGCAATCTGAACACTGAAGCTTTCTTT. This sequence encodes CASSPPGNLNTEAFF. Variable domain in full (rest from reference TRBV7-8 and TRBJ1-1): GAGVSQSPRYKVAKRGQDVALRCDPISGHVSLFWYQQALGQGPEFLTYFQNEAQLDKSGLPSDRFFAERPEGSVSTLKIQRTQQEDSAVYLCASSPPGNLNTEAFFGQGTRLTVV.

This clonotype was recorded a few times. The rearrangement links TRBV7-2 to TRBJ2-7; no clear D gene. V shed 5 bases and J shed 2 bases, with 13 bases lying between them. Germline CDR1 is SGHTA and CDR2 is FQGNSA. This CDR3 is 14 amino acids long. The CDR3 DNA sequence: TGTGCCAGCAGCCCCGAGTCAGGAGCCTACGAGCAGTACTTC. It is translated as CASSPESGAYEQYF. Drawing the rest from reference TRBV7-2 and TRBJ2-7, the complete variable domain is GAGVSQSPSNKVTEKGKDVELRCDPISGHTALYWYRQSLGQGLEFLIYFQGNSAPDKSGLPSDRFSAERTGGSVSTLTIQRTQQEDSAVYLCASSPESGAYEQYFGPGTRLTVT.

Notes on this clonotype: An end of the junction does not agree with germline; a read error may underlie this. V gene TRBV7-7 combines with J gene TRBJ2-1, with 8 bases aligning to TRBD1. The CDR3 contains 15 residues. CDR1 and CDR2 (germline): SSHAT, FNYEAQ (reference sequence). The CDR3 bases are TGTGCTAGCAGCCCCCGACAGGGGCGATACAATGAGCAGTTCTTC. Translating gives CASSPRQGRYNEQFF.

This clonotype came up a few times. CDR3 bases: TGTGCCAGCAGTGATTGGAGGGGGACTGAAGCTTTCTTT. Translating gives CASSDWRGTEAFF. The chain is built from TRBV2 and TRBJ1-1; D might be TRBD1 (6 bases). Germline assignment: CDR1 SNHLY and CDR2 FYNNEI. The ends were cut back, 3 bases at V and 5 bases at J, with 10 bases in the middle. There are 13 residues in the CDR3.

As concerns this clonotype: A much larger clone differs by one base, so this may be a read error. The chain employs TRBV7-6 and TRBJ1-5; D call uncertain. This CDR3 is built from 16 residues. Germline V lookup: CDR1 SGHVS, CDR2 FNYEAQ. The CDR3 DNA sequence: TGTGCTAGCAGCTTGGAGGCGAATTATAGCAATCAGCCCCAGCATTTT. Translation: CASSLEANYSNQPQHF.

Only a few counts were recorded for this clonotype. This chain joins TRBV7-8 and TRBJ2-7, with 7 bases aligning to TRBD2. In germline, CDR1 is SGHVS, CDR2 FQNEAQ. The CDR3 is made up of 13 amino acids. V was clipped by 8 bases and J by 3 bases; unmatched bases: 7. The CDR3 DNA reads as TGTGCCAGCTCCAACTCGGGGGGCTACGAGCAGTACTTC. It codes for CASSNSGGYEQYF.

This chain links TRBV4-1 with TRBJ2-4; D uncertain. CDR1 is MGHRA, CDR2 YSYEKL, per germline. The V gene lost 1 base and the J gene lost 0 bases, with 13 bases spanning the gap. The CDR3 covers 17 residues. The CDR3 sequence is CASSQAELTLAKNIQYF. For the CDR3, the DNA is TGCGCCAGCAGCCAAGCTGAGTTAACACTAGCCAAAAACATTCAGTACTTC.

This sequence joins TRBV27 and TRBJ1-2; D may be TRBD1 (5 bases). Germline CDR1 and CDR2: MNHEY and SMNVEV (reference sequence). Deletions cut 3 bases from V and 6 bases from J, with 14 bases between. This CDR3 is 14 amino acids long. The CDR3 coding sequence is TGTGCCAGCAGTTTGGGGGGGGTGATGAATGGCTACACCTTC. Its protein is CASSLGGVMNGYTF.

This clonotype showed up just once. The rearrangement links TRBV6-5 to TRBJ2-5; tentative D call: TRBD2 (5 bases). Looked up from germline, CDR1 is MNHEY and CDR2 is SVGAGI. This CDR3 is built from 11 residues. The ends were cut back, 8 bases at V and 3 bases at J, with 7 bases in the middle. In nucleotides, the CDR3 is TGTGCCAGCCACGGGGAAGAGACCCAGTACTTC. This translates into CASHGEETQYF.

This clonotype was seen only a few times. The rearrangement uses TRBV28 and TRBJ2-4, with D uncertain. V lost 5 bases, J lost 3 bases, and 11 bases lay in between. The CDR3 runs to 14 residues. From germline, CDR1 is MDHEN and CDR2 SYDVKM. CDR3: CASSAGRVKNIQYF. Here the CDR3 DNA reads TGTGCCAGCAGTGCAGGTCGAGTCAAAAACATTCAGTACTTC.

This clonotype was found many times. The chain carries TRBV2 and TRBJ1-1; D is perhaps TRBD1 (6 bases). Germline lookup yields CDR1 SNHLY and CDR2 FYNNEI. Trimming left V 3 bases short and J 0 bases short, with 14 bases between. The CDR3 sequence is 16 residues long. The CDR3 coding sequence is TGTGCCAGCAGTGACCAACGGGGGGGCATGAACACTGAAGCTTTCTTT. It translates to CASSDQRGGMNTEAFF.